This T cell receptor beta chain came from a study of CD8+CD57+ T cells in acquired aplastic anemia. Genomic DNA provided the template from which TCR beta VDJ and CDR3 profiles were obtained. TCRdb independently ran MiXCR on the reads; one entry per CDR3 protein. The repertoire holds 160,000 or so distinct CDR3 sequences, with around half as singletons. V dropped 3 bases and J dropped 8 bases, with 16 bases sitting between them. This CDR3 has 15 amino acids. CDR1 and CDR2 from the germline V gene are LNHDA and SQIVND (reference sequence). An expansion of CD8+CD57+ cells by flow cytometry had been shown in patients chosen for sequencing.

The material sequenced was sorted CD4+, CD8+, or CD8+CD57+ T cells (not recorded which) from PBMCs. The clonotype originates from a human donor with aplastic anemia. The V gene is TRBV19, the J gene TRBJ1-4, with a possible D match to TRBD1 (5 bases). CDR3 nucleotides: TGTGCCAGTAGTATGAATAGGGGACCCGGCGAAAAACTGTTTTTT. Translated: CASSMNRGPGEKLFF.